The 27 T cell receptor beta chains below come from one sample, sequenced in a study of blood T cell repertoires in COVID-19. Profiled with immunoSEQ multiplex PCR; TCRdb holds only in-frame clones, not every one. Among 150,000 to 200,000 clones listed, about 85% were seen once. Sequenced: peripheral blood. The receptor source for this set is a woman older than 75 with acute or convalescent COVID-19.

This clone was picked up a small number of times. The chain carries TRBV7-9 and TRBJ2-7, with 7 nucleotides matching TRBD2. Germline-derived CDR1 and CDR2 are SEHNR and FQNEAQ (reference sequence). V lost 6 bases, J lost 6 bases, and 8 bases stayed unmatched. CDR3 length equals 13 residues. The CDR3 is CASRPGGMGEQYF. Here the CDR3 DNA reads TGTGCCAGCAGGCCCGGGGGGATGGGCGAGCAGTACTTC.

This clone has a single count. For the CDR3, the DNA is TGTGCCAGCAGCTACAGGGGGCCCCACTTTGGCTACACCTTC. Translation: CASSYRGPHFGYTF. The gene calls are TRBV27 and TRBJ1-2, with TRBD1 matching 9 bases. The junction had 9 bases not matched to a gene; V was cut back by 6 bases and J by 7 bases. CDR1 is MNHEY, CDR2 SMNVEV, per germline (reference sequence). The CDR3 contains 14 residues.

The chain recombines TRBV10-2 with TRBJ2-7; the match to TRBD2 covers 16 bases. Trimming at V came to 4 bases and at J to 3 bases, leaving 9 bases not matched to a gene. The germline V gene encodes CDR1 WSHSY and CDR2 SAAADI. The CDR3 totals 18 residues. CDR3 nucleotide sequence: TGCGCCAGCAGTGGGGCTGGGACTAGCGGGGGGGCGGGCTACGAGCAGTACTTC. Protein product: CASSGAGTSGGAGYEQYF.

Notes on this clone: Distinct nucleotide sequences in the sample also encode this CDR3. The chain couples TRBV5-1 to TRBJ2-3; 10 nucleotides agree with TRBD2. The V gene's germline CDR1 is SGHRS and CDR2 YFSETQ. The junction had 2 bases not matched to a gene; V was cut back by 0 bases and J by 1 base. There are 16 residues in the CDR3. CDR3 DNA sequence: TGCGCCAGCAGCTTGGGGCTAGCGGGAGGCACAGATACGCAGTATTTT. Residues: CASSLGLAGGTDTQYF.

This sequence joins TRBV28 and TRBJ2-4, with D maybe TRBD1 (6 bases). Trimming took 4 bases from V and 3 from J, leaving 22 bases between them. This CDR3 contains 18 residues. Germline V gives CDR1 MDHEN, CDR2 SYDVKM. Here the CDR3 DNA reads TGTGCCAGCAGTTCCAAATACAGGGCCCACGGTGGCAAAAACATTCAGTACTTC. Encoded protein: CASSSKYRAHGGKNIQYF.

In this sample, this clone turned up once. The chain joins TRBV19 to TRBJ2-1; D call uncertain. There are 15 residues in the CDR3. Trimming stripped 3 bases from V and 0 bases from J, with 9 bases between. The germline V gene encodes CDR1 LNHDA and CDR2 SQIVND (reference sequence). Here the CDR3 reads CASSMTPNSYNEQFF. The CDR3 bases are TGTGCCAGTAGTATGACACCGAACTCCTACAATGAGCAGTTCTTC.

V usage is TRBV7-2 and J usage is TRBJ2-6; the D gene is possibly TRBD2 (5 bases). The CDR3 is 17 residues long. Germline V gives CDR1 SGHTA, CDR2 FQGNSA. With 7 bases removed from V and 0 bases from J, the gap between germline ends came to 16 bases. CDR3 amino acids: CASTPGIRTSGANVLTF. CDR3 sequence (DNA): TGTGCCAGCACCCCCGGGATTAGAACCTCTGGGGCCAACGTCCTGACTTTC.

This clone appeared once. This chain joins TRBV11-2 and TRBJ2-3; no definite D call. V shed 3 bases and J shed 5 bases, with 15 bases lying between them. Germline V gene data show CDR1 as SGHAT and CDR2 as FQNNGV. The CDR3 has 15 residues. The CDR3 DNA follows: TGTGCCAGCAGCTTCTCTGCGGCTAGGATAGATACGCAGTATTTT. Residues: CASSFSAARIDTQYF.

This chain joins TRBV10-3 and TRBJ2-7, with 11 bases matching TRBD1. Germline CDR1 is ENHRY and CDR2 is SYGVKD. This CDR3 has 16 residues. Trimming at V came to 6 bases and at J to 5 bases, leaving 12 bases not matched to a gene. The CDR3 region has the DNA TGTGCCATCAGCGCTGTAATAGGACAGGGGGCAGACGAGCAGTACTTC. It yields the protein CAISAVIGQGADEQYF.

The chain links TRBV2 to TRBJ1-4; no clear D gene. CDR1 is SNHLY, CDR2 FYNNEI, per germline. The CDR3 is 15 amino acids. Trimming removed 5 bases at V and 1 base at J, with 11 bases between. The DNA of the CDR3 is TGTGCCAGCAGTTCTGAGAGGGTAACTAATGAAAAACTGTTTTTT. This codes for CASSSERVTNEKLFF.

This CDR3 reads CASSAGGAPYEQYF. In nucleotides, the CDR3 is TGTGCCAGCAGTGCAGGGGGCGCCCCCTACGAGCAGTACTTC. The genes are TRBV2 and TRBJ2-7, with TRBD1 identical over 8 bases. The V gene end was trimmed by 4 bases and the J gene end by 2 bases; junction bases not matched to a gene: 4. In germline, CDR1 is SNHLY, CDR2 FYNNEI. The CDR3 runs 14 residues.

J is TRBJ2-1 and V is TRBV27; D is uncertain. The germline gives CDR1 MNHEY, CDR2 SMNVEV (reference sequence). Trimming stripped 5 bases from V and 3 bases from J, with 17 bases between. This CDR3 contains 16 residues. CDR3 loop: CASSPWASSYYNEQFF. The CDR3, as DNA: TGTGCCAGCAGTCCCTGGGCATCTTCCTACTACAATGAGCAGTTCTTC.

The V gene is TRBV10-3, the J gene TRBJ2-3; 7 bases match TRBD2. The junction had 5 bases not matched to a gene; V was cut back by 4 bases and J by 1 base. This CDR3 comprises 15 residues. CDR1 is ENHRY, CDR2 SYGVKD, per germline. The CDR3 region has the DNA TGTGCCATCAGTGGGGAGGGGAAGGGCACAGATACGCAGTATTTT. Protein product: CAISGEGKGTDTQYF.

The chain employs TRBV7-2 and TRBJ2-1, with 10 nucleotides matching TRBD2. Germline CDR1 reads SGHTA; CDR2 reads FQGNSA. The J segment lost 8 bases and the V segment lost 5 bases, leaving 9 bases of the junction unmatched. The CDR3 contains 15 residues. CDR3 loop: CASSTSGTSVDEQFF. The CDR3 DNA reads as TGTGCCAGCAGCACCTCCGGGACTAGCGTCGATGAGCAGTTCTTC.

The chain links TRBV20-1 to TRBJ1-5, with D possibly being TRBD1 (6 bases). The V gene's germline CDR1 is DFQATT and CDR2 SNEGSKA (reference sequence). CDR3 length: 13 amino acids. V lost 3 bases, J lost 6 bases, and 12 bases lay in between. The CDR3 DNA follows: TGCAGTGCTAGTGAGGGAGGGGGTCAGCCCCAGCATTTT. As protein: CSASEGGGQPQHF.

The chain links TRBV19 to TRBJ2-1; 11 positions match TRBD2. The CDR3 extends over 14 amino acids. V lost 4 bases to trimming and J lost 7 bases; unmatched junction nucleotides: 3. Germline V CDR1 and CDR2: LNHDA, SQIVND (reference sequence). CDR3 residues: CASSKLAGVNEQFF. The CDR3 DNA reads TGTGCCAGTAGTAAACTAGCGGGAGTTAATGAGCAGTTCTTC.

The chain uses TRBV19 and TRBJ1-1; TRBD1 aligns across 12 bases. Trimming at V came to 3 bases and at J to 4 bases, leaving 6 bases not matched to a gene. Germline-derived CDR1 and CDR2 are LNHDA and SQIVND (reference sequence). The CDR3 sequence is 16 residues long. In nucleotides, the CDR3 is TGTGCCAGTAGTATGCTCCTGGGACAGGGGGCCACTGAAGCTTTCTTT. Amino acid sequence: CASSMLLGQGATEAFF.

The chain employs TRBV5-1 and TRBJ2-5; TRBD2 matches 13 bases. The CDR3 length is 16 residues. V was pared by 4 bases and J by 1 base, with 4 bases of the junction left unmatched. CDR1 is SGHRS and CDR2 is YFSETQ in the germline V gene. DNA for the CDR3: TGCGCCAGCAGCGTACTAGCGGGAGGGAGCCAAGAGACCCAGTACTTC. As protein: CASSVLAGGSQETQYF.

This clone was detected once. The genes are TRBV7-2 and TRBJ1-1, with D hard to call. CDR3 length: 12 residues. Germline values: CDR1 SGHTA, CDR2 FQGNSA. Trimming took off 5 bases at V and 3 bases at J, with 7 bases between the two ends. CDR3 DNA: TGTGCCAGCAGCATACAGCACACTGAAGCTTTCTTT. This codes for CASSIQHTEAFF.

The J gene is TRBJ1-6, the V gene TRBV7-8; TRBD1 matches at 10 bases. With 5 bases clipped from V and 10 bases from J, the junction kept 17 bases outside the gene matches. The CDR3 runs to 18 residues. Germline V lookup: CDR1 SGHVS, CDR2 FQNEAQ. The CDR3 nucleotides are TGTGCCAGCAGCCGTAGGGACAGGGGCCGGTTCGTAGGATCACCCCTCCACTTT. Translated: CASSRRDRGRFVGSPLHF.

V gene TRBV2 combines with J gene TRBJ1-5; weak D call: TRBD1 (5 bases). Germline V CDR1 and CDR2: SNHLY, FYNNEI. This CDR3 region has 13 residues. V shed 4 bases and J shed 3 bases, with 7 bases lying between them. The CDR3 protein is CASSAGLNQPQHF. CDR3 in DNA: TGTGCCAGCAGTGCGGGACTCAATCAGCCCCAGCATTTT.

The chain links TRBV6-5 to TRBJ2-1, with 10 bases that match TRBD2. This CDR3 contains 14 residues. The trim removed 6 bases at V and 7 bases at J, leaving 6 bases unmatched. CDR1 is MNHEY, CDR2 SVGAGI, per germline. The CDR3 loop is CASSFSGGKNEQFF. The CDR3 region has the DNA TGTGCCAGCAGCTTTAGCGGGGGGAAGAATGAGCAGTTCTTC.

CDR3 sequence reads: CASSLVANYGYTF. The CDR3, as DNA: TGTGCCAGCAGTCTTGTAGCTAACTATGGCTACACCTTC. The chain recombines TRBV6-2 or TRBV6-3 with TRBJ1-2; D remains ambiguous. This CDR3 spans 13 amino acids. CDR1 and CDR2 (germline): MNHEY, SVGEGT. Between the trimmed V and J ends, which lost 5 bases and 0 bases, there was a span of 7 bases.

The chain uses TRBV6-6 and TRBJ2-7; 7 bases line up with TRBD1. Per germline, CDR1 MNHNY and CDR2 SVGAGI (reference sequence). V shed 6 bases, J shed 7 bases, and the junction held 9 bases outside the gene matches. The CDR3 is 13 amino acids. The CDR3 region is CASRGRQGGEQYF. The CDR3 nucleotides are TGTGCCAGCAGGGGCCGACAGGGCGGAGAGCAGTACTTC.

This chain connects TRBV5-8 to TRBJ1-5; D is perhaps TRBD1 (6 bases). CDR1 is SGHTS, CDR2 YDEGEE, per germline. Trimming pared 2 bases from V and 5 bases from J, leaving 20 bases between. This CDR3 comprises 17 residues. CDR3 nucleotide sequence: TGTGCCAGCAGCTTCTTCAGGGGCCATCGGACCGATCAGCCCCAGCATTTT. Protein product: CASSFFRGHRTDQPQHF.

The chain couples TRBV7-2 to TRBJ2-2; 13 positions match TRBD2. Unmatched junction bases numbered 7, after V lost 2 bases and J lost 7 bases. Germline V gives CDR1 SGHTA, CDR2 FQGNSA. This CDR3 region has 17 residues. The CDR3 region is CASSLWTSGRSGGELFF. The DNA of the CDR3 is TGTGCCAGCAGCTTATGGACTAGCGGGAGATCGGGCGGGGAGCTGTTTTTT.

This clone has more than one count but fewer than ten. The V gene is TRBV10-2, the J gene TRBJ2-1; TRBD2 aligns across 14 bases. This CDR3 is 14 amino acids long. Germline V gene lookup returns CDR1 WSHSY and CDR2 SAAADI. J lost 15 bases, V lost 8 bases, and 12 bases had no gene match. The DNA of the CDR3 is TGCGCCAGCCCTGGGGGACTAGCGGGGGCGGGTCGGTTCTTC. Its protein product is CASPGGLAGAGRFF.